These T cell receptor beta chains were read from a single sample in a study of siplizumab effects on memory and regulatory T cells. TCRdb's table, derived via immunoSEQ multiplex PCR, lists solely in-frame clones and lacks some. The data hold some 100,000 clones, with roughly 93% observed a single time. Sample: CD8+ T cells sorted from blood. The receptors were sampled from a human donor in good health. Each CDR3 is given with its conserved first and last residue. The order of the fields is CDR3 DNA, CDR3 protein, V gene, CDR3 length, J gene, clone size, D gene. D genes are given only for firm matches. Clone size is not always given. Where it is, it says once, few, many or a class for expanded clones.

DNA: TGCGCCAGCAGCCCCGGGACAGGGGGTGTACTAATCTACGAGCAGTACTTC; CDR3: CASSPGTGGVLIYEQYF; V: TRBV5-1; length: 17; J: TRBJ2-7; size: NA; D: TRBD1
DNA: TGTGCCAGCGACCTAGACGGAGGGGTTGGGGCCAACGTCCTGACTTTC; CDR3: CASDLDGGVGANVLTF; V: TRBV7-9; length: 16; J: TRBJ2-6; size: NA; D: NA
DNA: TGTGCCAGCAGCCAAGATCGAGAGAAGGCCTACGAGCAGTACTTC; CDR3: CASSQDREKAYEQYF; V: TRBV4-2; length: 15; J: TRBJ2-7; size: NA; D: NA
DNA: TGCGCCAGCAGCCAAGTACAGGTCCACGAGCAGTACTTC; CDR3: CASSQVQVHEQYF; V: TRBV4-1; length: 13; J: TRBJ2-7; size: NA; D: NA
DNA: TGTGCCAGCAGTTTGCAGGGGACCTACTACGAGCAGTACTTC; CDR3: CASSLQGTYYEQYF; V: TRBV27; length: 14; J: TRBJ2-7; size: NA; D: NA
DNA: TGTGCCAGCAGCCCCGGGAGACAGGGACGACGACTGTTTTTT; CDR3: CASSPGRQGRRLFF; V: TRBV21-1; length: 14; J: TRBJ1-4; size: NA; D: NA
DNA: TGTGCCAGCATCGACAGGGATAGGAACACCGGGGAGCTGTTTTTT; CDR3: CASIDRDRNTGELFF; V: TRBV6-1; length: 15; J: TRBJ2-2; size: NA; D: TRBD1
DNA: TGTGCCAGCAGCTTCGGGGGACTAGCGGGGGTGAATGAGCAGTTCTTC; CDR3: CASSFGGLAGVNEQFF; V: TRBV7-6; length: 16; J: TRBJ2-1; size: few; D: TRBD2
DNA: TGTGCCAGCAGCGGACTAGCGGGAGGTTTGGGGGAGCAGTACTTC; CDR3: CASSGLAGGLGEQYF; V: TRBV5-4; length: 15; J: TRBJ2-7; size: NA; D: TRBD2
DNA: TGTGCCAGCAGATGGGGGGTAGGTACTGAAGCTTTCTTT; CDR3: CASRWGVGTEAFF; V: TRBV6-1; length: 13; J: TRBJ1-1; size: NA; D: NA
DNA: TGTGCCAGCAGTCAATTCCAGCCGACAGCCCCCTACGAGCAGTACTTC; CDR3: CASSQFQPTAPYEQYF; V: TRBV27; length: 16; J: TRBJ2-7; size: NA; D: NA
DNA: TGTGCCAGCGGGCAGCCGGGCGAGCAGTACTTC; CDR3: CASGQPGEQYF; V: TRBV13; length: 11; J: TRBJ2-7; size: NA; D: NA
DNA: TGTGCCAGCAGCGTAGCCCAGGGGCCCCCCTACAATGAGCAGTTCTTC; CDR3: CASSVAQGPPYNEQFF; V: TRBV9; length: 16; J: TRBJ2-1; size: once; D: NA
DNA: TGTGCCCCGCGAACGAACACCGGGGAGCTGTTTTTT; CDR3: CAPRTNTGELFF; V: TRBV7-9; length: 12; J: TRBJ2-2; size: NA; D: NA
DNA: TGTGCCAGCAGCGAAGGGGGCGGAATCAGGAATGAGCAGTTCTTC; CDR3: CASSEGGGIRNEQFF; V: TRBV9; length: 15; J: TRBJ2-1; size: once; D: TRBD1
DNA: TGTGCCAGCTCACCCGACAGGGGCGGTGAAGCTTTCTTT; CDR3: CASSPDRGGEAFF; V: TRBV18; length: 13; J: TRBJ1-1; size: NA; D: TRBD1
DNA: TGTGCCAGCAGTTTAGGGTCTACAGGGATAAACGAGCAGTACTTC; CDR3: CASSLGSTGINEQYF; V: TRBV27; length: 15; J: TRBJ2-7; size: NA; D: NA
DNA: TGCGCCAGCAGATTCGGACAGGGGGAGTCCTACAATGAGCAGTTCTTC; CDR3: CASRFGQGESYNEQFF; V: TRBV5-1; length: 16; J: TRBJ2-1; size: NA; D: TRBD1
DNA: TGTGCCAGTAGTATTGGGACAGCCTCCTACGAGCAGTACTTC; CDR3: CASSIGTASYEQYF; V: TRBV19; length: 14; J: TRBJ2-7; size: NA; D: TRBD1
DNA: TGCGCCAGCAGCCCGGCAGACAGGGCCTCAGATACGCAGTATTTT; CDR3: CASSPADRASDTQYF; V: TRBV5-1; length: 15; J: TRBJ2-3; size: NA; D: TRBD1